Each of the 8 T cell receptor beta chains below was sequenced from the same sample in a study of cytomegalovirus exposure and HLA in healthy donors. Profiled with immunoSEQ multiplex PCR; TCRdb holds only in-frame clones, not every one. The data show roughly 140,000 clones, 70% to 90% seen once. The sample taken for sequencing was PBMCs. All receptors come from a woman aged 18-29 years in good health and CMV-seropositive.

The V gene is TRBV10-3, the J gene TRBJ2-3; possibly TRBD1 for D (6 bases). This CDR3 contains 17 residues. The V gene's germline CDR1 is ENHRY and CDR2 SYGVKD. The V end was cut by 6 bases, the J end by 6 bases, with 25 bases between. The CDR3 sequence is CAISLIPLGAPQDTQYF. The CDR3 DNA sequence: TGTGCCATCAGCCTGATCCCTCTGGGGGCGCCACAGGATACGCAGTATTTT.

The CDR3 spells CASSWGNNQPQHF. CDR3 nucleotide sequence: TGTGCCAGCAGTTGGGGCAACAATCAGCCCCAGCATTTT. V is TRBV28 and J is TRBJ1-5; the D gene is possibly TRBD1 (5 bases). Trimming pared 4 bases from V and 3 bases from J, leaving 7 bases between. The CDR3 has 13 residues. Germline loops: CDR1 MDHEN, CDR2 SYDVKM.

The CDR3 sequence is CASSHRYGYTF. In nucleotides, the CDR3 is TGTGCCAGCAGCCATCGCTATGGCTACACCTTC. The V gene is TRBV14, the J gene TRBJ1-2; D remains ambiguous. V lost 3 bases and J lost 4, with 3 bases in between. Per germline, CDR1 SGHDN and CDR2 FVKESK. The CDR3 totals 11 residues.

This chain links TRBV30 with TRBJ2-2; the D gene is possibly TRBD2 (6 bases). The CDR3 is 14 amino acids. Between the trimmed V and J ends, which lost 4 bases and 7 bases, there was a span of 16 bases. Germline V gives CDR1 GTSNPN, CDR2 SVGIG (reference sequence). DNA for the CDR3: TGTGCCTGGAACTGGGGGGAGGCTGGCGGGGAGCTGTTTTTT. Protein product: CAWNWGEAGGELFF.

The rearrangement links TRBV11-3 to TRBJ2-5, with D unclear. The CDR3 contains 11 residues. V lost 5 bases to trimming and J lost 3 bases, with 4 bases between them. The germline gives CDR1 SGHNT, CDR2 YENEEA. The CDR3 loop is CASSVKETQYF. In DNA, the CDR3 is TGTGCCAGCAGCGTCAAAGAGACCCAGTACTTC.

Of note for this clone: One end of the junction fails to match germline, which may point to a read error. CDR3 residues: CASSSPERDYGGYRYTF. DNA of the CDR3: TGTGCCAGCAGCTCACCGGAGAGGGACTATGGTGGCTATCGCTACACCTTC. The chain carries TRBV7-9 and TRBJ1-2; TRBD1 might be the D (5 bases). Germline V lookup: CDR1 SEHNR, CDR2 FQNEAQ (reference sequence). CDR3 length: 17 amino acids.

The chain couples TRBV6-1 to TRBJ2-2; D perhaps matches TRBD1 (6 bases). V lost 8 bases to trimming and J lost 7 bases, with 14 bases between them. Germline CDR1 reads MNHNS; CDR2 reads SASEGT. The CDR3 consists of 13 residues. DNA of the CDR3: TGTGCCAGCCAAGACAGGTCACTCGGGGAGCTGTTTTTT. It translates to CASQDRSLGELFF.

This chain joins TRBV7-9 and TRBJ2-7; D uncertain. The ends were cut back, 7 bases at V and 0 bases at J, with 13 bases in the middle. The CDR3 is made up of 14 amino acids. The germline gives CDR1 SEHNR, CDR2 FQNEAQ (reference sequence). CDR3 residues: CASTLTESSYEQYF. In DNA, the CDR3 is TGTGCCAGCACTCTCACGGAGTCCTCCTACGAGCAGTACTTC.